Below, 14 T cell receptor beta chains from the same sample are listed, as sequenced in a study of vaccination effects on CD4 cells after COVID-19. With 9 to 11 days of culture completed, CD4+ T cells were isolated. Profiling relied on immunoSEQ multiplex PCR, and the TCRdb table lists in-frame clones only, not all of them. The sample shows roughly 36,000 clones, roughly 74% of them seen only once. The antigens these receptors bind are not known. The source was CD4+ T cells from PBMCs cultured without peptide, collected before COVID-19 vaccination. The receptors shown here come from a human donor who received a COVID-19 vaccine.

The rearrangement uses TRBV7-2 and TRBJ2-3; 14 bases map to TRBD2. Germline V gene data show CDR1 as SGHTA and CDR2 as FQGNSA. The CDR3 is made up of 19 amino acids. Trimming removed 3 bases from V and 5 bases from J; junction bases left unmatched: 13. CDR3 sequence: CASSFTGTSGSGGRDTQYF. The CDR3 DNA reads TGTGCCAGCAGCTTCACCGGGACTAGCGGGAGTGGAGGGAGAGATACGCAGTATTTT.

V gene TRBV6-1 combines with J gene TRBJ2-2, with 8 positions matching TRBD1. Germline CDR1 reads MNHNS; CDR2 reads SASEGT. The CDR3 has 20 amino acids. The V gene end was trimmed by 2 bases and the J gene end by 3 bases; junction bases not matched to a gene: 17. Here the CDR3 DNA reads TGTGCCAGCAGTGAATTTCCGCTTCAAGTCAGGGGGCGGGACACCGGGGAGCTGTTTTTT. This encodes CASSEFPLQVRGRDTGELFF.

This clone was detected once. V usage is TRBV10-2 and J usage is TRBJ2-7; a weak D match, TRBD2 (6 bases). Germline CDR1 and CDR2: WSHSY and SAAADI. Trimming pared 6 bases from V and 0 bases from J, leaving 6 bases between. This CDR3 comprises 12 residues. This CDR3 is CASRRGSYEQYF. The DNA of the CDR3 is TGCGCCAGCAGGCGGGGCTCCTACGAGCAGTACTTC.

The V and J genes are TRBV5-6 and TRBJ1-2; D ambiguous. Germline V gene data show CDR1 as SGHDT and CDR2 as YYEEEE. This CDR3 region has 13 residues. Trimming took 5 bases from V and 4 from J, leaving 12 bases between them. The CDR3 here is CASRDTGPYGYTF. The CDR3 DNA reads TGTGCCAGCAGGGATACCGGGCCCTATGGCTACACCTTC.

V is TRBV19 and J is TRBJ1-5, with 9 positions matching TRBD1. The V segment lost 4 bases and the J segment 6 bases; nucleotides outside the gene matches: 4. This CDR3 is built from 14 residues. Per germline, CDR1 LNHDA and CDR2 SQIVND (reference sequence). CDR3 DNA: TGTGCCAGTAGTAATACAGGGGGCGGTCAGCCCCAGCATTTT. It is translated as CASSNTGGGQPQHF.

In its sample, this clone was seen a few times. The CDR3 is CASSLDRERPQHF. DNA for the CDR3: TGTGCCAGCAGCTTAGATAGGGAGCGGCCCCAGCATTTT. V and J are TRBV7-8 and TRBJ1-5; no firm D call. The CDR3 contains 13 residues. Germline CDR1 and CDR2: SGHVS and FQNEAQ. The V end lost 1 base, the J end lost 9 bases, and 10 bases lay between the germline ends. Drawing the rest from reference TRBV7-8 and TRBJ1-5, the complete variable domain is GAGVSQSPRYKVAKRGQDVALRCDPISGHVSLFWYQQALGQGPEFLTYFQNEAQLDKSGLPSDRFFAERPEGSVSTLKIQRTQQEDSAVYLCASSLDRERPQHFGDGTRLSIL.

This rearrangement joins TRBV2 to TRBJ1-2; D uncertain. The CDR3 covers 14 residues. Trimming cost V 6 bases and J 3 bases, with 14 bases left between them. Germline CDR1 SNHLY, CDR2 FYNNEI. The CDR3: CASSPVVGYYGYTF. The CDR3 coding sequence is TGTGCCAGCAGCCCGGTTGTTGGGTACTATGGCTACACCTTC.

J is TRBJ2-5 and V is TRBV6-5, with D uncertain. CDR3 length: 14 residues. The V gene's germline CDR1 is MNHEY and CDR2 SVGAGI. Trimming took 7 bases from V and 2 from J, leaving 14 bases between them. The CDR3 sequence is CASTQPGPQETQYF. CDR3 coding DNA: TGTGCCAGCACCCAACCGGGTCCTCAAGAGACCCAGTACTTC.

The rearrangement uses TRBV7-8 and TRBJ1-6; 9 bases map to TRBD1. Germline CDR1 reads SGHVS; CDR2 reads FQNEAQ. The CDR3 covers 15 residues. The V gene end was trimmed by 7 bases and the J gene end by 11 bases; junction bases not matched to a gene: 12. CDR3 sequence: CASTPGTGLFAPLHF. The CDR3 region has the DNA TGTGCCAGCACCCCCGGGACAGGGCTTTTCGCACCCCTCCACTTT.

The sample holds one count of this clone. The chain links TRBV12-3 or TRBV12-4 to TRBJ1-5; no firm D call. V was cut by 6 bases and J by 4 bases, with 7 bases left in between. The CDR3 is 12 residues long. DNA of the CDR3: TGTGCCAGCAGGCGTGGTAATCAGCCCCAGCATTTT. Residues: CASRRGNQPQHF.

The genes are TRBV3-1 (or the pseudogene TRBV3-2) and TRBJ1-1; no clear D gene. With 1 base removed from V and 9 bases from J, the gap between germline ends came to 9 bases. Germline V gene lookup returns CDR1 LGHDT and CDR2 YNNKEL (reference sequence). The CDR3 sequence is 12 residues long. The CDR3 here is CASSQGYGKAFF. Written as DNA, the CDR3 is TGTGCCAGCAGCCAAGGGTATGGAAAAGCTTTCTTT.

This clone has more than one count but fewer than ten. The chain uses TRBV4-1 and TRBJ1-1; no reliable D call. The V gene lost 0 bases and the J gene lost 9 bases, with 11 bases spanning the gap. Germline V gives CDR1 MGHRA, CDR2 YSYEKL. CDR3 length: 13 residues. The CDR3 protein is CASSQDWGSKAFF. The CDR3 nucleotides are TGCGCCAGCAGCCAAGATTGGGGTTCGAAAGCTTTCTTT.

This rearrangement joins TRBV19 to TRBJ2-6; 7 bases align to TRBD1. The CDR3 sequence is 15 residues long. After removal of 4 bases from V and 1 base from J, the junction contained 1 base not matched to a gene. Germline CDR1 LNHDA, CDR2 SQIVND (reference sequence). The CDR3 nucleotides are TGTGCCAGTAGTACCAGGGGGTCTGGGGCCAACGTCCTGACTTTC. Translation: CASSTRGSGANVLTF.

This sequence joins TRBV11-3 and TRBJ2-7; D is possibly TRBD2 (5 bases). There are 14 residues in the CDR3. The V end lost 0 bases, the J end lost 7 bases, and 13 bases lay between the germline ends. CDR1 and CDR2 (germline): SGHNT, YENEEA. The CDR3 loop is CASSLEPGLGEQYF. The DNA of the CDR3 is TGTGCCAGCAGCTTAGAGCCGGGATTGGGGGAGCAGTACTTC.